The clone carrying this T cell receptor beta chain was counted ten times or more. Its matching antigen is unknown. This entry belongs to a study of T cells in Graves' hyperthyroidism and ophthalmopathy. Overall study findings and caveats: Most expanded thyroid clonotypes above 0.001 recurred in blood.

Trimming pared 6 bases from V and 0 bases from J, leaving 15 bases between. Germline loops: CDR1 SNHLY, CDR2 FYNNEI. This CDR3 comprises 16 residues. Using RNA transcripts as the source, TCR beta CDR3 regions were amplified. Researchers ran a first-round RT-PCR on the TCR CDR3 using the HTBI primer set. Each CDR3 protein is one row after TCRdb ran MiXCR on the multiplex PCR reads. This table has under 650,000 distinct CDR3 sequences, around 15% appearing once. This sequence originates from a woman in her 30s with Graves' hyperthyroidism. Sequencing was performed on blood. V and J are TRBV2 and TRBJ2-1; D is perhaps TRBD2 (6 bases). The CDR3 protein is CASRAGTPSSYNEQFF. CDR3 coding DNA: TGTGCCAGCAGGGCCGGGACTCCAAGCTCCTACAATGAGCAGTTCTTC.